The rows below give T cell receptor beta chains drawn from one sample of a study of cytomegalovirus exposure and HLA in healthy donors. Sequencing used immunoSEQ multiplex PCR; TCRdb keeps in-frame clones, though not all of them. Of roughly 250,000 clones listed, approximately 83% are singletons. Material for sequencing was PBMCs. Receptors were obtained from a woman aged 25 to 39 in good health and CMV-seropositive. Each CDR3 is given with its conserved first and last residue. A D gene is named only where the DNA matches it firmly. Expanded clones get a size class; other rows say once, few or many, or leave the size out.

>TRBD2|TRBJ2-5|-|TRBV5-1
TGCGCCAGCAGCTTCGGGACTAGCGGGAGCGGGGAGACCCAGTACTTC
CASSFGTSGSGETQYF
>TRBD1|TRBJ1-5|-|TRBV4-1
TGCGCCAGCAGCAGACAGGGTAGCAATCAGCCCCAGCATTTT
CASSRQGSNQPQHF
>TRBD1|TRBJ1-1|once|TRBV29-1
TGCAGCGCATCGACAGGGGAGAACACTGAAGCTTTCTTT
CSASTGENTEAFF
>TRBD1|TRBJ2-7|-|TRBV5-1
TGCGCCAGCAGCGATTCCGGGACAGGGATATACGAGCAGTACTTC
CASSDSGTGIYEQYF
>TRBD1|TRBJ2-3|once|TRBV27
TGTGCCAGCAGTCGACAGGGGTCAGATACGCAGTATTTT
CASSRQGSDTQYF
>-|TRBJ1-5|-|TRBV10-2
TGCGCCAGCAGTGAGTCGGGAGGATGGAATCAGCCCCAGCATTTT
CASSESGGWNQPQHF
>-|TRBJ1-3|once|TRBV5-1
TGCGCCAGCAGCTTCGTCCTGGGGGGCTCTGGAAACACCATATATTTT
CASSFVLGGSGNTIYF
>TRBD1|TRBJ1-5|-|TRBV7-2
TGTGCCAGCAGCCCAAGGACAGGGGATCAGCCCCAGCATTTT
CASSPRTGDQPQHF
>-|TRBJ1-1|few|TRBV29-1
TGCAGCGTTGTACGGGACACTGAAGCTTTCTTT
CSVVRDTEAFF
>-|TRBJ2-6|-|TRBV7-2
TGTGCCAGCAGCTTATTCGGGGGAGTATCGGGGGCCAACGTCCTGACTTTC
CASSLFGGVSGANVLTF
>-|TRBJ1-2|-|TRBV27
TGTGCCAGCAGTTTATTCCCAGGATCCTATGGCTACACCTTC
CASSLFPGSYGYTF
>-|TRBJ1-2|-|TRBV11-3
TGTGCCAGCAGCTTAGTCCAGGGCGCTGGCTACACCTTC
CASSLVQGAGYTF
>-|TRBJ1-1|-|TRBV2
TGTGCCAGCACCAGACAAGTCATGAACACTGAAGCTTTCTTT
CASTRQVMNTEAFF
>TRBD2|TRBJ2-3|-|TRBV15
TGTGCCACCAGCTACGGGACTAGCGACACCACAGATACGCAGTATTTT
CATSYGTSDTTDTQYF
>TRBD1|TRBJ2-7|once|TRBV27
TGTGCCAACCCGAGGGACAGCATGCTTCCCTACGAGCAGTACTTC
CANPRDSMLPYEQYF
>TRBD2|TRBJ2-3|-|TRBV6-1
TGTGCCAGCAGTGAAATGGTCCACAGCGGGGCTAGCACAGATACGCAGTATTTT
CASSEMVHSGASTDTQYF
>-|TRBJ2-5|-|TRBV5-1
TGCGCCAGCAGCTTACCGCCAGGGTCTTGGGAGACCCAGTACTTC
CASSLPPGSWETQYF
>-|TRBJ2-7|-|TRBV19
TGTGCCAGTAGTACCACAGGGTTCCACGAGCAGTACTTC
CASSTTGFHEQYF
>-|TRBJ2-6|-|TRBV9
TGTGCCAGCAGGCAGGATTCTGGGGCCAACGTCCTGACTTTC
CASRQDSGANVLTF
>-|TRBJ2-7|few|TRBV5-1
TGCGCCAGCAGCTTCCTCACAGGGTCCGAGCAGTACTTC
CASSFLTGSEQYF
>TRBD2|TRBJ2-1|once|TRBV27
TGTGCCAGCTGGGAGGGAGGCTCCTACAATGAGCAGTTCTTC
CASWEGGSYNEQFF
>TRBD2|TRBJ2-1|-|TRBV30
TGTGCCTGGAGTAGGACTAGCGTCAGGTACAATGAGCAGTTCTTC
CAWSRTSVRYNEQFF
>TRBD1|TRBJ2-5|-|TRBV5-1
TGCGCCAGCAGTTTAACAGGGGGCCAAGAGACCCAGTACTTC
CASSLTGGQETQYF